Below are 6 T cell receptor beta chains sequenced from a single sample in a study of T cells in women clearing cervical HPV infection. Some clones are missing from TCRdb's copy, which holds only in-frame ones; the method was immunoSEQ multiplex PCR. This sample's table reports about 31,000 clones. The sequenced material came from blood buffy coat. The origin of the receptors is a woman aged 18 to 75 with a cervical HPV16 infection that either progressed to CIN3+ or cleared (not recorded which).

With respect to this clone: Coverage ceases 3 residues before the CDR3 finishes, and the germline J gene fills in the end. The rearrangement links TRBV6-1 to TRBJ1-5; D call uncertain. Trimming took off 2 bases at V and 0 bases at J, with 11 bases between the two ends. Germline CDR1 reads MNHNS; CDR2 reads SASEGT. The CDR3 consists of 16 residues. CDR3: CASSEQDGYSNQPQHF. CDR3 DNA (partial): TGTGCCAGCAGTGAACAAGACGGGTATAGCAATCAGCCC.

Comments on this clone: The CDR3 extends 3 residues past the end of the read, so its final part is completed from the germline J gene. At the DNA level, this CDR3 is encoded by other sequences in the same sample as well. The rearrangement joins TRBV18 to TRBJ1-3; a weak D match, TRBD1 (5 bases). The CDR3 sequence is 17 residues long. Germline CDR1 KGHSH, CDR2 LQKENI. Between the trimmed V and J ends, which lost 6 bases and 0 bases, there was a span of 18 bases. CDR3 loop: CASSLKTAGSSGNTIYF. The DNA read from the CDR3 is TGTGCCAGCTCCCTGAAGACGGCAGGGAGCTCTGGAAACACC.

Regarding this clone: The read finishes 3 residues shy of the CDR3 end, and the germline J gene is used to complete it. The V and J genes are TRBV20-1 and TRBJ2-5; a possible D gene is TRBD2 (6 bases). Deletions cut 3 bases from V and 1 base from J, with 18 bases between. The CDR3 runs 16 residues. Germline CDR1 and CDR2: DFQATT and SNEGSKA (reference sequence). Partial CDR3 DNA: TGCAGTGCTAGGAAGAGCGGGCCCCCATTCCAAGAGACC. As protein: CSARKSGPPFQET. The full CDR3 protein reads CSARKSGPPFQETQYF.

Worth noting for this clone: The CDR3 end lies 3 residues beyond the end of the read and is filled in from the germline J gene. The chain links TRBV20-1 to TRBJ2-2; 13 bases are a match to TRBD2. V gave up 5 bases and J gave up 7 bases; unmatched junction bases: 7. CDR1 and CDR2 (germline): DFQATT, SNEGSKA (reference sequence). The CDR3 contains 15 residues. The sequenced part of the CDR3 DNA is TGCAGTGCTTTTACTAGCGGGGGGGTTGACGGGGAG. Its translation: CSAFTSGGVDGE. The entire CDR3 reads CSAFTSGGVDGELFF.

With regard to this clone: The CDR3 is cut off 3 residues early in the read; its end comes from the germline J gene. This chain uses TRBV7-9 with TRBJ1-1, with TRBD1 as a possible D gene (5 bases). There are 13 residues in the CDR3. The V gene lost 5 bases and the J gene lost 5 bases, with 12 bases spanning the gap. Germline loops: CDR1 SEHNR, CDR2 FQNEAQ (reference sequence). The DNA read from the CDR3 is TGTGCCAGCAGCACGGCGGGGGTTACTGAA. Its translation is CASSTAGVTE. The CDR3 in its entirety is CASSTAGVTEAFF.

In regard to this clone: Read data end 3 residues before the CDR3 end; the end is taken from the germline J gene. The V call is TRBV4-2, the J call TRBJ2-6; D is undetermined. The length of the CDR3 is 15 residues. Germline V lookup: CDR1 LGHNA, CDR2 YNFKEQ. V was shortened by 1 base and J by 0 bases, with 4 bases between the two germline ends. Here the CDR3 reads CASSQAISGANVLTF. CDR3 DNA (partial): TGTGCCAGCAGCCAAGCTATCTCTGGGGCCAACGTC.